This T cell receptor (beta chain) appears in the sequencing data of a study of Ad26.COV2.S vaccination and SARS-CoV-2 variants. Findings and limits, study-wide: A substantial breadth of spike-specific CD8+ and CD4+ T cell responses after vaccination has been reported.

Losses at the gene ends were 9 bases for V and 4 bases for J; bases not matched to a gene: 11. This CDR3 has 16 residues. CDR1 and CDR2 from the germline V gene are LNHDA and SQIVND (reference sequence). Turning to this clone: Its antigen is still unknown.

Treatment given: about 20 received Ad26.COV2.S at low or high dose, single or two shots; about five received placebo; per-sample allocation not given. Specimen acquisition occurred on day 63 following the initial vaccine or placebo injection. Produced via immunoSEQ multiplex PCR; TCRdb's table is partial and in-frame only. Of hundreds of thousands of clones listed, 75% to 90% were seen once; the top ten hold about 10%. The chain has TRBV19 and TRBJ1-5, with TRBD1 matching over 11 bases. The source is a person between 18 and 60 years old who received the Ad26.COV2.S COVID-19 vaccine or a placebo. The material sequenced was peripheral blood, taken in a trial of Ad26.COV2.S vaccine versus placebo. CDR3 loop: CASLEGTGGINQPQHF. The CDR3 DNA reads as TGTGCCAGCCTCGAGGGGACAGGGGGAATTAATCAGCCCCAGCATTTT.